This T cell receptor beta chain was captured by sequencing in a study of shared clonotypes between healthy human individuals (dated by TCRdb to about 2020). General notes on the study: A few men and a couple of women, aged 18 to 49 years, made up the cohort. For each donor, CD4 naive and CD4 memory were each given three plates, CD8 naive was given two plates, and CD8 memory was given one plate. Between about 0.8 and 9 billion PBMCs per donor were obtained by leukapheresis. To increase sequencing depth and limit assay-specific biases, different laboratories used diverse techniques to prepare libraries and sequence TCR repertoires. Blood TCR repertoires of five healthy adults were deeply sequenced to estimate repertoire size and the extent of clonotype sharing between individuals.

V and J are truncated by 1 base and 7 bases respectively, leaving an intervening sequence of 8 bases. The CDR3, from cysteine to phenylalanine, totals 13 residues. The sequence is cut down to CDR3 DNA, 39 bases in frame from base 1. CDR1 and CDR2, per the germline V gene (reference sequence), are MNHEY and SMNVEV. Using the deep immunoSEQ assay, multiplex PCR amplified TCR CDR3 regions from genomic DNA. For each cell subset, the extracted genomic DNA was distributed evenly across all wells of several immunoSEQ 96-well plates, and each plate served as one replicate. For sorted subsets, each replicate PCR was loaded with approximately 0.2 ug genomic DNA, equivalent to 30,000 to 35,000 T cell genomes. The purified libraries were quantified using a Qubit 3.0 fluorometer, sized with a Bioanalyzer 2100, and then quantified again using the KAPA Library Quantification kit. Each immunoSEQ 96-well plate was sequenced on its own single-read 150-cycle Illumina NextSeq 550 flow cell. The published analysis was carried out like this. Because the immunoSEQ output held only junctional sequences and lacked quality scores, the filtering could not match the filtering applied to full-length reads. Sequences were annotated with PyIR, a Python wrapper for IgBLAST v1.9, and V/J genes and CDR3 were assigned using IMGT germline references. Reads were removed for weak V/J assignments (E-value above 1e-6), missing CDR3, stop codons, out-of-frame junctions, or ambiguous translated residues. V3J clonotypes were defined as sequences sharing the same inferred V gene, J gene, and CDR3 amino acid sequence. Percentage overlap between repertoires was calculated by dividing the number of shared unique clonotypes by the size of the smaller repertoire. Repertoire richness was assessed with RTK rarefaction, the Chao1 estimator, and Recon v2.1 estimates of unobserved clonotypes. OLGA was used to compute generation probabilities for all TCRbeta clonotypes that the gDNA method yielded from a handful of donors. In TCRdb, the immuneACCESS table is reduced to in-frame sequences with V and J assigned. These tables do not hold every clone; where another copy was compared, an unresolved V gene accounts for under half, and the others remain unexplained. V and J calls and clone size are those listed in that table; D and trimming were worked out from the DNA. The sample includes 850,000 to 1,100,000 clones, with about 80% observed a single time. 0.89% of the sample rests with the top ten.

Beyond this particular receptor, the publication reports: Compared with non-shared clonotypes, clonotypes shared by all four sorted-subset donors had higher generation probabilities. When several donors were compared, the shared fraction of clonotypes was about 5% for naive CD4, about 4% for naive CD8, more than 2% for memory CD4, and 0.3% to 0.5% for memory CD8. Sampling was restricted to blood, and TCR repertoires in tissues likely differ from the TCR repertoires found in blood. Based on pairwise subsampling, the degree of clonotype sharing among donors was expected to be affected by sequencing depth. Incomplete sequencing was indicated by rarefaction of sorted-subset datasets, despite the large sequencing depth. The small number of donors limited the genetic and exposure-history diversity represented. Naive subsets generally had larger estimated clonotype richness than memory subsets did.

With regard to this clone: Its binding antigen is unknown. Per-base qualities were not stored, and no clone one base away is much larger. Additional DNA sequences in this sample encode the identical CDR3.

Donors were healthy HIV-negative adults with no recently reported acute infections or vaccinations. Every donor was a Caucasian adult living in Nashville, Tennessee, USA. CD4+ T cells were enriched by magnetic negative selection, after which naive cells were positively selected on CD45RA and the negative fraction was taken as the memory subset. Blood was collected by leukapheresis, and PBMCs were isolated by Ficoll-Histopaque density gradient centrifugation and then cryopreserved in liquid nitrogen vapor phase. Analytical flow cytometry was used to check the purity and quantity of each magnetically sorted T cell population. Genomic DNA was isolated from each sorted fraction and quantified by UV absorbance on a Nanodrop 2000c.

Sequenced material: memory CD4+ T cells from PBMCs. The sample's cell subset or site, from its label and the paper: CD45RA-negative fraction. The rearrangement combines TRBV27 with TRBJ1-5; no D segment can be confidently identified. The sequence was collected from a man between 18 and 29 years old in good health. Some clones in this sample may be carry-over from other donors' samples. The sequence in DNA is TGTGCCAGCAGTTTATTCAGAGGGCAGCCCCAGCATTTT. Translation gives CASSLFRGQPQHF.